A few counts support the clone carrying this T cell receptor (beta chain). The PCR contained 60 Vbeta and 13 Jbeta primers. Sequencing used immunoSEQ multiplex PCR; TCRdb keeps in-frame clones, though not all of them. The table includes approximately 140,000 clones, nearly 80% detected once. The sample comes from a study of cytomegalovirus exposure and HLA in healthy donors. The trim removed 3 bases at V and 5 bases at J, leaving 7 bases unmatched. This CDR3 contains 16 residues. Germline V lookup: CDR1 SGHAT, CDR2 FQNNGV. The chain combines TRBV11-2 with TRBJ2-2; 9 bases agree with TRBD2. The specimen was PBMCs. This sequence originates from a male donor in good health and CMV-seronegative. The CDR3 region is CASSLGGLAMTGELFF. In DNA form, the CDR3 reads TGTGCCAGCAGCTTGGGGGGACTAGCTATGACCGGGGAGCTGTTTTTT.